A selection of T cell receptor beta chains follows, all from one sample in a study of CD8 T cells in ankylosing spondylitis. TCRdb used MiXCR to reprocess the 5' RACE reads, holding one entry per CDR3 protein. In the table there are around 480,000 distinct CDR3 sequences, under 20% of which are singletons. Source material: blood, either unsorted or a sorted T cell fraction (not recorded which). Every receptor here comes from a male donor with ankylosing spondylitis. CDR3s include the opening cysteine and the closing phenylalanine or tryptophan. The D gene is left open where the match is weak. A row's size may be missing; if present it is once, few, many or a size class.

D gene: NA; clone size: few; V gene: TRBV6-5; J gene: TRBJ2-7; CDR3 DNA: TGTGCCAGCAGTTACTCGGGAAGATCCTACGAGCAGTACTTC; CDR3 protein: CASSYSGRSYEQYF
D gene: NA; clone size: NA; V gene: TRBV7-9; J gene: TRBJ1-6; CDR3 DNA: TGTGCCAGCAGCTTAGCGGTGGGAGGTGGTAATTCACCCCTCCACTTT; CDR3 protein: CASSLAVGGGNSPLHF
D gene: NA; clone size: NA; V gene: TRBV10-2; J gene: TRBJ2-5; CDR3 DNA: TGCGCCAGCACGGTTTTTGGGCTGGGGGAGACCCAGTACTTC; CDR3 protein: CASTVFGLGETQYF
D gene: TRBD2; clone size: NA; V gene: TRBV3-1; J gene: TRBJ2-7; CDR3 DNA: TGTGCCAGCAGCCAAGCTTGGACTAGCGGACCCTCCTACGAGCAGTACTTC; CDR3 protein: CASSQAWTSGPSYEQYF
D gene: NA; clone size: few; V gene: TRBV5-1; J gene: TRBJ1-1; CDR3 DNA: TGCGCCAGCAGCTTGGGGGGACCAGGGGTCACTGAAGCTTTCTTT; CDR3 protein: CASSLGGPGVTEAFF
D gene: TRBD1; clone size: few; V gene: TRBV9; J gene: TRBJ2-1; CDR3 DNA: TGTGCCAGCAGCGTAAACAGGGGGCGCATGAGGAGTAATGAGCAGTTCTTC; CDR3 protein: CASSVNRGRMRSNEQFF
D gene: NA; clone size: NA; V gene: TRBV30; J gene: TRBJ1-1; CDR3 DNA: TGTGCCTCCCTCGGCAGCCAGAACACTGAAGCTTTCTTT; CDR3 protein: CASLGSQNTEAFF
D gene: NA; clone size: NA; V gene: TRBV25-1; J gene: TRBJ1-3; CDR3 DNA: TGTGCCAGCAGTGATTGGGGGCGCGGGGGAAACACCATATATTTT; CDR3 protein: CASSDWGRGGNTIYF
D gene: NA; clone size: many; V gene: TRBV7-8; J gene: TRBJ1-3; CDR3 DNA: TGTGCCAGCAGCTTGGGTGGTGGTGGAAACACCATATATTTT; CDR3 protein: CASSLGGGGNTIYF
D gene: TRBD1; clone size: many; V gene: TRBV18; J gene: TRBJ2-2; CDR3 DNA: TGTGCCAGCTCACACAGACAGGGGCGTGACACCGGGGAGCTGTTTTTT; CDR3 protein: CASSHRQGRDTGELFF
D gene: NA; clone size: few; V gene: TRBV9; J gene: TRBJ2-6; CDR3 DNA: TGTGCCAGCAGCGTAGGGCAGGGGACCGGGGCCAACGTCCTGACTTTC; CDR3 protein: CASSVGQGTGANVLTF
D gene: TRBD2; clone size: few; V gene: TRBV7-9; J gene: TRBJ2-7; CDR3 DNA: TGTGCCAGCAGCGCGCAACTAGCGGGGGCTCGCGAGCAGTACTTC; CDR3 protein: CASSAQLAGAREQYF
D gene: TRBD2; clone size: few; V gene: TRBV12-3/TRBV12-4; J gene: TRBJ2-3; CDR3 DNA: TGTGCCAGCAGTTTAGGGCCAGCGGGGGGGCCTACAGATACGCAGTATTTT; CDR3 protein: CASSLGPAGGPTDTQYF
D gene: NA; clone size: many; V gene: TRBV5-1; J gene: TRBJ2-2; CDR3 DNA: TGCGCCAGCAGCTTGGACGGGATGAACACCGGGGAGCTGTTTTTT; CDR3 protein: CASSLDGMNTGELFF
D gene: NA; clone size: few; V gene: TRBV20-1; J gene: TRBJ1-1; CDR3 DNA: TGCAGTGCCTACGACAAGGGATTCATGAACACTGAAGCTTTCTTT; CDR3 protein: CSAYDKGFMNTEAFF
D gene: NA; clone size: many; V gene: TRBV20-1; J gene: TRBJ1-4; CDR3 DNA: TGCAGTGCTAGACAGAATGAAAAACTGTTTTTT; CDR3 protein: CSARQNEKLFF
D gene: NA; clone size: NA; V gene: TRBV4-2; J gene: TRBJ2-3; CDR3 DNA: TGTGCCAGCAGCCAAGATGTGAAAGATACGCAGTATTTT; CDR3 protein: CASSQDVKDTQYF
D gene: NA; clone size: many; V gene: TRBV5-6; J gene: TRBJ2-1; CDR3 DNA: TGTGCCAGCAGCGGCACCCGAGGGTTGGTTAGCAATGAGCAGTTCTTC; CDR3 protein: CASSGTRGLVSNEQFF
D gene: NA; clone size: NA; V gene: TRBV7-9; J gene: TRBJ2-2; CDR3 DNA: TGTGCCAGCAAGAAGACGTATAACACCGGGGAGCTGTTTTTT; CDR3 protein: CASKKTYNTGELFF
D gene: NA; clone size: NA; V gene: TRBV18; J gene: TRBJ1-2; CDR3 DNA: TGTGCCAGCTCACCACCTGGGGACCGACATGGCTACACCTTC; CDR3 protein: CASSPPGDRHGYTF
D gene: TRBD2; clone size: few; V gene: TRBV5-1; J gene: TRBJ2-3; CDR3 DNA: TGCGCCAGCGTCCCGCAGCTAGCGGGGGGGATAGATACGCAGTATTTT; CDR3 protein: CASVPQLAGGIDTQYF
D gene: NA; clone size: NA; V gene: TRBV6-5; J gene: TRBJ1-6; CDR3 DNA: TGTGCCAGCAGTTACTCGAACGGGACCCCAAATTCACCCCTCCACTTT; CDR3 protein: CASSYSNGTPNSPLHF
D gene: NA; clone size: few; V gene: TRBV29-1; J gene: TRBJ1-2; CDR3 DNA: TGCAGCGTTCTATCTTGGTATGGCTACACCTTC; CDR3 protein: CSVLSWYGYTF
D gene: NA; clone size: many; V gene: TRBV5-1; J gene: TRBJ2-3; CDR3 DNA: TGCGCCAGCAGCTCCGGGTCGGGGAGAACGGATACGCAGTATTTT; CDR3 protein: CASSSGSGRTDTQYF
D gene: NA; clone size: NA; V gene: TRBV24-1; J gene: TRBJ1-2; CDR3 DNA: TGTGCCACCAGTGATTTTGGACAGATCTATGGCTACACCTTC; CDR3 protein: CATSDFGQIYGYTF
D gene: TRBD1; clone size: few; V gene: TRBV20-1; J gene: TRBJ1-5; CDR3 DNA: TGCAGTGTCAGTTCAGGGGGCGATCAGCCCCAGCATTTT; CDR3 protein: CSVSSGGDQPQHF
D gene: NA; clone size: few; V gene: TRBV12-3/TRBV12-4; J gene: TRBJ1-2; CDR3 DNA: TGTGCCAGCAGTTTTCGGCCGGTTAATGGCTACACCTTC; CDR3 protein: CASSFRPVNGYTF
D gene: NA; clone size: few; V gene: TRBV5-1; J gene: TRBJ2-1; CDR3 DNA: TGCGCCAGCAGCGACGGGGGGCCCAACAATGAGCAGTTCTTC; CDR3 protein: CASSDGGPNNEQFF
D gene: NA; clone size: once; V gene: TRBV21-1; J gene: TRBJ2-2; CDR3 DNA: TGTGCCAGCAGCAAAGCCCCCACCGCGGGGGAGCTGTTTTTT; CDR3 protein: CASSKAPTAGELFF
D gene: NA; clone size: few; V gene: TRBV3-1; J gene: TRBJ2-2; CDR3 DNA: TGTGCCAGCAGCCAAGATCCAGTCGCGACCGGGGAGCTGTTTTTT; CDR3 protein: CASSQDPVATGELFF
D gene: NA; clone size: few; V gene: TRBV28; J gene: TRBJ1-5; CDR3 DNA: TGTGCCATCGCCCCAGTTGTCAATCAGCCCCAGCATTTT; CDR3 protein: CAIAPVVNQPQHF
D gene: TRBD2; clone size: few; V gene: TRBV20-1; J gene: TRBJ2-2; CDR3 DNA: TGCAGTGCCCAATTAGCGGGGGGGGCCGGGGAGCTGTTTTTT; CDR3 protein: CSAQLAGGAGELFF
D gene: NA; clone size: NA; V gene: TRBV6-1; J gene: TRBJ1-5; CDR3 DNA: TGTGCCAGCAGAAGGGGTCCGGGGCAGCCCCAGCATTTT; CDR3 protein: CASRRGPGQPQHF
D gene: TRBD2; clone size: NA; V gene: TRBV7-2; J gene: TRBJ2-7; CDR3 DNA: TGTGCCAGCAGCTTAAAGACTAGCGGCCTTACTCCCTACGAGCAGTACTTC; CDR3 protein: CASSLKTSGLTPYEQYF
D gene: NA; clone size: NA; V gene: TRBV20-1; J gene: TRBJ1-6; CDR3 DNA: TGCAGTGCGAGAGAAGGGCGGGGGGACCGGTCACCCCTCCACTTT; CDR3 protein: CSAREGRGDRSPLHF
D gene: TRBD1; clone size: NA; V gene: TRBV5-1; J gene: TRBJ2-1; CDR3 DNA: TGCGCCAGCAGCTTGGCTCAGGGGGCCAATGAGCAGTTCTTC; CDR3 protein: CASSLAQGANEQFF
D gene: TRBD2; clone size: few; V gene: TRBV11-2; J gene: TRBJ2-1; CDR3 DNA: TGTGCCAGCAGCTTAGAAGGGGCGGGAGGACGCTACAATGAGCAGTTCTTC; CDR3 protein: CASSLEGAGGRYNEQFF
D gene: NA; clone size: NA; V gene: TRBV20-1; J gene: TRBJ2-3; CDR3 DNA: TGCAGTGCTTCTCAGCGGATCACAGATACGCAGTATTTT; CDR3 protein: CSASQRITDTQYF
D gene: TRBD1; clone size: few; V gene: TRBV19; J gene: TRBJ1-5; CDR3 DNA: TGTGCCAGTACCCAAGGGACAGTCAATCAGCCCCAGCATTTT; CDR3 protein: CASTQGTVNQPQHF
D gene: TRBD2; clone size: NA; V gene: TRBV7-2; J gene: TRBJ2-5; CDR3 DNA: TGTGCCAGCAGCTTATTGGCGGGGGGGCATCAGACCCAGTACTTC; CDR3 protein: CASSLLAGGHQTQYF
D gene: NA; clone size: NA; V gene: TRBV6-6; J gene: TRBJ2-1; CDR3 DNA: TGTGCCAGCAGTTACAAGGGATACAATGAGCAGTTCTTC; CDR3 protein: CASSYKGYNEQFF
D gene: TRBD2; clone size: few; V gene: TRBV12-3/TRBV12-4; J gene: TRBJ2-7; CDR3 DNA: TGTGCCAGCAGTATAGCGGGAGGGCCAGGCGAGCAGTACTTC; CDR3 protein: CASSIAGGPGEQYF
D gene: NA; clone size: few; V gene: TRBV3-1; J gene: TRBJ2-1; CDR3 DNA: TGTGCCAGCAGCCAAACTGACTACAATGAGCAGTTCTTC; CDR3 protein: CASSQTDYNEQFF
D gene: NA; clone size: few; V gene: TRBV7-2; J gene: TRBJ2-7; CDR3 DNA: TGTGCCAGCAGCTCGATGAGGGGGTTGGGCTACGAGCAGTACTTC; CDR3 protein: CASSSMRGLGYEQYF
D gene: TRBD1; clone size: many; V gene: TRBV29-1; J gene: TRBJ2-3; CDR3 DNA: TGCAGCGCCGGACAGGGGCGGGCCACAGATACGCAGTATTTT; CDR3 protein: CSAGQGRATDTQYF
D gene: TRBD2; clone size: NA; V gene: TRBV20-1; J gene: TRBJ2-3; CDR3 DNA: TGCAGTGCTAGACCCGGACTAGCGGGAGCAACAGATACGCAGTATTTT; CDR3 protein: CSARPGLAGATDTQYF
D gene: TRBD2; clone size: NA; V gene: TRBV9; J gene: TRBJ2-5; CDR3 DNA: TGTGCCAGCAGCCCTCGGACTAGCGGGACTTACTCAGAGACCCAGTACTTC; CDR3 protein: CASSPRTSGTYSETQYF
D gene: NA; clone size: many; V gene: TRBV12-3/TRBV12-4; J gene: TRBJ2-3; CDR3 DNA: TGTGCCAGCAGTTTAGGGACCAGGGTAAGGTTGGATACGCAGTATTTT; CDR3 protein: CASSLGTRVRLDTQYF
D gene: NA; clone size: few; V gene: TRBV29-1; J gene: TRBJ1-1; CDR3 DNA: TGCAGCGTTACGACCGGGACAAGCATGAACACTGAAGCTTTCTTT; CDR3 protein: CSVTTGTSMNTEAFF
D gene: TRBD2; clone size: many; V gene: TRBV12-3/TRBV12-4; J gene: TRBJ2-2; CDR3 DNA: TGTGCCAGCAGCCTCCGGACTAGCGGGAGGGCCGGGGAGCTGTTTTTT; CDR3 protein: CASSLRTSGRAGELFF
D gene: NA; clone size: few; V gene: TRBV25-1; J gene: TRBJ2-5; CDR3 DNA: TGTGCCAGCAGTGAGGAGCTACCCCAAGAGACCCAGTACTTC; CDR3 protein: CASSEELPQETQYF
D gene: TRBD1; clone size: NA; V gene: TRBV5-6; J gene: TRBJ2-7; CDR3 DNA: TGTGCCAGCAGCTTGTGGGACAGGGATTCCTACGAGCAGTACTTC; CDR3 protein: CASSLWDRDSYEQYF
D gene: NA; clone size: NA; V gene: TRBV6-2/TRBV6-3; J gene: TRBJ2-1; CDR3 DNA: TGTGCCAGCAGTTATGCTGCGGTCTCCTACAATGAGCAGTTCTTC; CDR3 protein: CASSYAAVSYNEQFF